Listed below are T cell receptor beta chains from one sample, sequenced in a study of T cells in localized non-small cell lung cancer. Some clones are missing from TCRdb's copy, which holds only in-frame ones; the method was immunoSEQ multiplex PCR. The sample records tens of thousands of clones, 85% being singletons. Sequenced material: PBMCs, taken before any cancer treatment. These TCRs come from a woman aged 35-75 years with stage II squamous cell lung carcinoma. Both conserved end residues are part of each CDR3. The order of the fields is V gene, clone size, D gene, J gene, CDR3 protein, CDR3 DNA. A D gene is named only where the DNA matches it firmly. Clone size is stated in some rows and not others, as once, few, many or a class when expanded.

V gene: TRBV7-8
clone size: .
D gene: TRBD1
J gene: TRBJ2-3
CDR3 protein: CASSPNRGPSDTQYF
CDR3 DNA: TGTGCCAGCAGCCCTAACAGGGGACCATCAGATACGCAGTATTTT

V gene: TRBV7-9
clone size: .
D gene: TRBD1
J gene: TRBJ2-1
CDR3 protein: CASSIGGPEQFF
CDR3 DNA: TGTGCCAGCAGCATAGGGGGCCCTGAGCAGTTCTTC

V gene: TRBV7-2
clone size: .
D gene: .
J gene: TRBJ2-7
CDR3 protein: CASSPGALYEQYF
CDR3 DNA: TGTGCCAGCAGCCCCGGGGCATTATACGAGCAGTACTTC

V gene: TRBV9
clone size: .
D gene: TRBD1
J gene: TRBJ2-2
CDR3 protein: CASSDWDRESTGELFF
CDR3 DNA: TGTGCCAGCAGCGACTGGGACAGGGAGTCAACCGGGGAGCTGTTTTTT

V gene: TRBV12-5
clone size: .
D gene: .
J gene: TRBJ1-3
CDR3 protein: CASGLGDVF
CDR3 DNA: TGTGCTAGTGGACTCGGGGACGTTTTT

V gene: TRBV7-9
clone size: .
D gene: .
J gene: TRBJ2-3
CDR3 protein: CASSESGFTQYF
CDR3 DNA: TGTGCCAGCAGCGAGAGCGGGTTTACGCAGTATTTT

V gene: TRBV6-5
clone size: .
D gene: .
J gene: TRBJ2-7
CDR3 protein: CASSPSRTTYEQYF
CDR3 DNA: TGTGCCAGCAGTCCAAGTAGGACAACCTACGAGCAGTACTTC

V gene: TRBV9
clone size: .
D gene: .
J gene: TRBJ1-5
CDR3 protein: CASSVDGAGQPQHF
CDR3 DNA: TGTGCCAGCAGCGTTGACGGGGCTGGTCAGCCCCAGCATTTT

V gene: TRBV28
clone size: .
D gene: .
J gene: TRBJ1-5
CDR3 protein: CASSTRDFLSYQPQHF
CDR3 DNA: TGTGCCAGCAGTACAAGGGACTTCCTTAGTTACCAGCCCCAGCATTTT

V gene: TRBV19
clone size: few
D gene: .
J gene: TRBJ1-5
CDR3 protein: CASSPTFERPQHF
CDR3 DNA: TGTGCCAGTAGTCCGACATTCGAGCGGCCCCAGCATTTT

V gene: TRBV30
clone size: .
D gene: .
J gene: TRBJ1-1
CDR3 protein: CAWSRGTNTEAFF
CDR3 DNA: TGTGCCTGGTCCCGGGGGACGAACACTGAAGCTTTCTTT

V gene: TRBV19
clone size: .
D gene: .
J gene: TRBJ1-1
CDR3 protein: CASSIGSGNTEAFF
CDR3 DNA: TGTGCCAGTAGTATTGGTTCAGGGAACACTGAAGCTTTCTTT

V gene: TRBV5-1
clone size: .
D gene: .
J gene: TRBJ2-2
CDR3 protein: CASSSGAGNTGELFF
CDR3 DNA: TGCGCCAGCAGCTCGGGGGCAGGGAACACCGGGGAGCTGTTTTTT

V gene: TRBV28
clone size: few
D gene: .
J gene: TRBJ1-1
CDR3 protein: CASSQSRTEAFF
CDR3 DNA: TGTGCCAGCAGCCAGAGCAGGACTGAAGCTTTCTTT

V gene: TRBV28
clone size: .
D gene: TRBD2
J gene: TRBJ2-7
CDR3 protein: CASSLCIRGGRCEQYF
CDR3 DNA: TGTGCCAGCAGTTTATGCATACGGGGGGGCCGATGCGAGCAGTACTTC

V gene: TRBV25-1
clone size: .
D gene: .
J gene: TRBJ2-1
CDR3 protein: CASSPLTSGFYNEQFF
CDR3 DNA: TGTGCCAGCAGTCCCCTCACCAGCGGATTTTACAATGAGCAGTTCTTC

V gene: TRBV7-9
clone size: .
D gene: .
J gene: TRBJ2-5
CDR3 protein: CASSSRGDQYF
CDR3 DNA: TGTGCCAGCAGCTCCAGGGGGGACCAGTACTTC

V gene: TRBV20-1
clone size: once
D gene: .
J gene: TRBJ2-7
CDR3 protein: CSARVGHEQYF
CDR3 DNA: TGCAGTGCTAGAGTGGGCCACGAGCAGTACTTC

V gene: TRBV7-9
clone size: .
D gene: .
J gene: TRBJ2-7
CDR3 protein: CASSLSGTSEDKEQYF
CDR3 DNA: TGTGCCAGCAGCCTATCAGGGACCTCCGAGGATAAGGAGCAGTACTTC

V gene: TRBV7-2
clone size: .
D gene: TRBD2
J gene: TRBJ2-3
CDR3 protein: CASSSWGLAGGPSTDTQYF
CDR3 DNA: TGTGCCAGCAGCTCCTGGGGACTAGCGGGAGGGCCAAGCACAGATACGCAGTATTTT

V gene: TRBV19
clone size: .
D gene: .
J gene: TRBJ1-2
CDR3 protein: CASSMSNYGYTF
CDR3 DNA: TGTGCCAGTAGTATGTCCAACTATGGCTACACCTTC

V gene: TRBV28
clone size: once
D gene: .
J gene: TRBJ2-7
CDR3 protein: CASSPATGSYEQYF
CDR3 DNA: TGTGCCAGCAGTCCAGCCACAGGATCCTACGAGCAGTACTTC

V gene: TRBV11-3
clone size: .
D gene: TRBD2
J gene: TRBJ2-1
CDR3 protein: CASSLGLAANNEQFF
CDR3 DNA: TGTGCCAGCAGTTTAGGGCTAGCGGCCAACAATGAGCAGTTCTTC

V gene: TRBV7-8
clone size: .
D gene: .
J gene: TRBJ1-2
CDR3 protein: CASSFGQRTNYGYTF
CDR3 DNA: TGTGCCAGCAGCTTCGGACAGCGAACTAACTATGGCTACACCTTC

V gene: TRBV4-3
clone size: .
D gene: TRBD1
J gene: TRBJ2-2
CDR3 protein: CASSQQGGTGGIGELFF
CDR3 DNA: TGCGCCAGCAGCCAACAAGGGGGGACAGGGGGCATCGGGGAGCTGTTTTTT

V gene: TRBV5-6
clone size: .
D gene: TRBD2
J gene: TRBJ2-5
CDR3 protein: CASSLREMGGETQYF
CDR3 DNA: TGTGCCAGCAGCTTGCGGGAGATGGGGGGGGAGACCCAGTACTTC

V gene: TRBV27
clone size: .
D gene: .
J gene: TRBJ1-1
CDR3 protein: CASSRLTGQREAFF
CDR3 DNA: TGTGCCAGCAGTAGATTAACAGGGCAGCGTGAAGCTTTCTTT

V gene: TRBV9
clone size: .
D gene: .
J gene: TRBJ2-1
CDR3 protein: CASSVSPTVKRQGEQFF
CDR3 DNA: TGTGCCAGCAGCGTGAGTCCCACAGTGAAGCGGCAAGGTGAGCAGTTCTTC

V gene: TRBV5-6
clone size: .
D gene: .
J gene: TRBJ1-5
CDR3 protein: CASSRSPSNQPQHF
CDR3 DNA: TGTGCCAGCAGTCGGTCCCCAAGCAATCAGCCCCAGCATTTT

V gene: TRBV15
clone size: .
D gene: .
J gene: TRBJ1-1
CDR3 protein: CATSRTGVENTEAFF
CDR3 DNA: TGTGCCACCAGCAGAACCGGGGTCGAGAACACTGAAGCTTTCTTT

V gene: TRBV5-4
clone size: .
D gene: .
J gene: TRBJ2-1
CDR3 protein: CASSLEVRTEQFF
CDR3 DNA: TGTGCCAGCAGCTTAGAAGTGCGGACTGAGCAGTTCTTC

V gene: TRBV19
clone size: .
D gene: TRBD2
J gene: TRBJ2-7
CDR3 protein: CASSIWLAGGDEQYF
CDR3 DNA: TGTGCCAGTAGTATCTGGCTAGCGGGAGGCGACGAGCAGTACTTC

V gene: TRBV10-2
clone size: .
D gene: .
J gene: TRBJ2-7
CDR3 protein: CAIRTQSSYEQYF
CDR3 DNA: TGCGCTATCCGGACACAAAGCTCCTACGAGCAGTACTTC

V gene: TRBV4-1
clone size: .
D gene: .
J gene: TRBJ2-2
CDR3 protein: CASSHAPGLNTGELFF
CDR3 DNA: TGCGCCAGCAGCCATGCCCCGGGACTTAACACCGGGGAGCTGTTTTTT

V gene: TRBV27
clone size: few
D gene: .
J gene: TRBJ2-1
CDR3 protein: CASSFLDRQESSYNEQFF
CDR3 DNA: TGTGCCAGCAGTTTCCTTGACCGACAGGAGAGCTCCTACAATGAGCAGTTCTTC

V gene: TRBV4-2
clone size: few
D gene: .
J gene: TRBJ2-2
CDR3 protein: CASSQEITGRRTGELFF
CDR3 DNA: TGTGCCAGCAGCCAAGAGATAACAGGGCGAAGAACCGGGGAGCTGTTTTTT

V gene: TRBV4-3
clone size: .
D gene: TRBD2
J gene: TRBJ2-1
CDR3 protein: CASSQVFRASGINEQFF
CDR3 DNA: TGCGCCAGCAGCCAAGTCTTTAGGGCTAGCGGAATCAATGAGCAGTTCTTC

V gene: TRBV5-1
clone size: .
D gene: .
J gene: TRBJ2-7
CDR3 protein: CASSLDRGSYEQYF
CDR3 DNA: TGCGCCAGCAGCTTGGATCGCGGATCCTACGAGCAGTACTTC

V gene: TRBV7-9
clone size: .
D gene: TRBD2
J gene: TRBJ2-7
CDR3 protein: CASSQDLAGSYEQYF
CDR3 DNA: TGTGCCAGCAGCCAAGATCTAGCGGGCTCCTACGAGCAGTACTTC

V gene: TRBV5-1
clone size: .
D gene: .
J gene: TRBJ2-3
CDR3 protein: CASSLQGDGSTDTQYF
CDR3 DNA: TGCGCCAGCAGCCTACAGGGTGATGGTAGCACAGATACGCAGTATTTT

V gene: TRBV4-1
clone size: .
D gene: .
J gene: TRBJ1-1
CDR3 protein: CASSLNEGRAEAFF
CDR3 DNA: TGCGCCAGCAGCCTAAACGAGGGGCGGGCTGAAGCTTTCTTT

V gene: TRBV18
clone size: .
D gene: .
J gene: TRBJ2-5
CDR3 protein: CASSPPAVPETQYF
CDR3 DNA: TGTGCCAGCTCACCACCGGCAGTCCCGGAGACCCAGTACTTC

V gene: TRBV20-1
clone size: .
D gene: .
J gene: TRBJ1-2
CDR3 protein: CSAKSYGYTF
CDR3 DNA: TGCAGTGCTAAAAGCTATGGCTACACCTTC

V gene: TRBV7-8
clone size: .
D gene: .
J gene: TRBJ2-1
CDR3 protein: CASTLLGSGNYNEQFF
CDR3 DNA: TGTGCCAGCACCCTACTCGGGTCCGGGAACTACAATGAGCAGTTCTTC

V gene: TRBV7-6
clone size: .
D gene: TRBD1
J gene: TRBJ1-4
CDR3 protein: CASRPGGGEKLFF
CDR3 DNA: TGTGCCAGCCGCCCAGGGGGAGGTGAAAAACTGTTTTTT

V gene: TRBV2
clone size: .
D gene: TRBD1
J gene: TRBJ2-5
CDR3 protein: CASSGNRGQETQYF
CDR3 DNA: TGTGCCAGCAGTGGCAACAGGGGTCAAGAGACCCAGTACTTC

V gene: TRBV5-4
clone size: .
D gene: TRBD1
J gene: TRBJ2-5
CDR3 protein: CASSTRQGAGETQYF
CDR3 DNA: TGTGCCAGCAGCACCCGACAGGGGGCCGGGGAGACCCAGTACTTC

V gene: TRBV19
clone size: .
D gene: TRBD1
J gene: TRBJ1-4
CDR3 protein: CASSIPGTGNEKLFF
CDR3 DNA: TGTGCCAGTAGTATTCCCGGGACAGGGAATGAAAAACTGTTTTTT